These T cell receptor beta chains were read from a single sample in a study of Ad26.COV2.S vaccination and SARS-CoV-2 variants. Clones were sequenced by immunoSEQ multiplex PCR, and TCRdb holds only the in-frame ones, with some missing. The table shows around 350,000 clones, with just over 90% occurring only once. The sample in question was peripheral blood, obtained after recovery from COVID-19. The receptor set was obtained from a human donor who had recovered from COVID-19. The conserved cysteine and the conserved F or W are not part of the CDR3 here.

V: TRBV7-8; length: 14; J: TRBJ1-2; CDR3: ASSFEPGQVNYGYT
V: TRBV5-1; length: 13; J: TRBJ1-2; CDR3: ASSLSGARDYGYT
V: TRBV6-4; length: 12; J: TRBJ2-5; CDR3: ASNGLGGRETQY
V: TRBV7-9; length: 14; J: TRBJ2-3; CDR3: ASSPGASGAQDTQY
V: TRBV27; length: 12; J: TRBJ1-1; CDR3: ASSKQGSNTEAF
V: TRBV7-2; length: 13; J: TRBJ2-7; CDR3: ASSLASGGSYEQY
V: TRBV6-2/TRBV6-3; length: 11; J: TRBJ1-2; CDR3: ASSLGGDYGYT
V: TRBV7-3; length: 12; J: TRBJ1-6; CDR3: ASSSGQGNSPLH
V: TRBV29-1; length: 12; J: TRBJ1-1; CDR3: SVERRGQGPEAF
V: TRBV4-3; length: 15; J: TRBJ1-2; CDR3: ASSQETSTFSNYGYT
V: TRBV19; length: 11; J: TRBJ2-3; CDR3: ASSITGVDTQY
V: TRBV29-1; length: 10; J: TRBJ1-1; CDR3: SVEDGNTEAF
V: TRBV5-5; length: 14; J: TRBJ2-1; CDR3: ASSLSESSSYNEQF
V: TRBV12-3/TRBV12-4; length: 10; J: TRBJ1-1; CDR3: ASSETRTEAF
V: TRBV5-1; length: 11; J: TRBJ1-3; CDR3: ASSPDLDGAIY
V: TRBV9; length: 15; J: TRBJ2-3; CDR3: ASSVAVARGRTDTQY
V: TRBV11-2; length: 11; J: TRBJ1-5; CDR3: ASSLVSNQPQH
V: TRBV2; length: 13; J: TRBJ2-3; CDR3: ASRGLAGARDTQY
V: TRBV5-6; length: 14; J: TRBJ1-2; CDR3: ASSLGQPTGLYGYT
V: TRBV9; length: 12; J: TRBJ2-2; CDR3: ASSALQFTGELF
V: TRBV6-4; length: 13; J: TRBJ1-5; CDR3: ASSARDISNQPQH
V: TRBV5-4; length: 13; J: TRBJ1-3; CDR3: ASSLPTGYGNTIY
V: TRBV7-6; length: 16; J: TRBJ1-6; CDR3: ASSLFPPADKRGSPLH
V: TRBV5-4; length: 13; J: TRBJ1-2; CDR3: ASRPMSGTEYGYT
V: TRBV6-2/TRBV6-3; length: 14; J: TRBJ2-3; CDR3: ASSGRQEGPGDTQY
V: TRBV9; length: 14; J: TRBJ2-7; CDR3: ASSVGTSGGHSEQY
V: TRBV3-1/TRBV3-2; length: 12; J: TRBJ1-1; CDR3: ASSRAIGNTEAF
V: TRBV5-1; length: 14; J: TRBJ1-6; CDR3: ASSLGPGEIDSPLH
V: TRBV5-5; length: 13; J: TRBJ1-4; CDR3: ASSLVRSPNEKLF
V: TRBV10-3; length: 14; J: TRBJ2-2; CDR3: AISDESKGGTGELF
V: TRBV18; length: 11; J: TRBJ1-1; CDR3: ASSPGVNTEAF
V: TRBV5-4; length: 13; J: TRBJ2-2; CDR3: ASSLNDRGTGELF
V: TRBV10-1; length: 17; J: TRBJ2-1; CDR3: ASSLSVAGQGLFNNEQF
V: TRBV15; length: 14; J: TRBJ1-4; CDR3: ATSSLGPGGNEKLF
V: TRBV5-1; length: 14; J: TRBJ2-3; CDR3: ASSTRLAASTDTQY
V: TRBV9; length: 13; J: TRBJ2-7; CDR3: ASSEGSGLAYEQY
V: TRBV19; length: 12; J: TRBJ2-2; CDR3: ASSLGDGTGELF
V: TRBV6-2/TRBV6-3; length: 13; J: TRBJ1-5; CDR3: ASSTYQGGNQPQH
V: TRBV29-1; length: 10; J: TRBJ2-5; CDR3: SVGGDQETQY
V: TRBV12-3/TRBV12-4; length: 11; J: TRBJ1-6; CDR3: ASSSGTGSPLH
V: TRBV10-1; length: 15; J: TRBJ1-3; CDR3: ASSEDLTTHSGNTIY
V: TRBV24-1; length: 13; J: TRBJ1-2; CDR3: ATSTPRPREDGYT
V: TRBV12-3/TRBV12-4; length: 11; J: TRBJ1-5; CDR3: ASSPTRDQPQH
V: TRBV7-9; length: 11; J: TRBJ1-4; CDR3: ASSLDRGSPLF
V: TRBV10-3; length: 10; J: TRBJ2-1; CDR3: AISVQGNEQF
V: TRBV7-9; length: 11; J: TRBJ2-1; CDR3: ASSSGGYNEQF
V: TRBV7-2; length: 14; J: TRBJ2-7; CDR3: ASSLGGTGVTYEQY
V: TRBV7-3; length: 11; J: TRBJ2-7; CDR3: ASPRGQNYEQY
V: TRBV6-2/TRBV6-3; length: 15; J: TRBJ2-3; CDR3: ASSYSSSGEYTDTQY
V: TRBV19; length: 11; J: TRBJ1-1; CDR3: ASSIRAQGEAF
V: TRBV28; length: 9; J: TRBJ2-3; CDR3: ASSFRDTQY
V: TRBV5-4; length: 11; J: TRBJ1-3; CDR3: ASSFDRGNTIY
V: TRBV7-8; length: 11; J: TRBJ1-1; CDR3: ASSFDVATEAF
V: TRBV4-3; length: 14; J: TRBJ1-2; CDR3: ASSQDHRGLHYGYT
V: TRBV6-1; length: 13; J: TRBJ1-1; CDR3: ASSDAVRGNTEAF
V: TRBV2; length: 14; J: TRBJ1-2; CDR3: ASSATLPTGAYGYT
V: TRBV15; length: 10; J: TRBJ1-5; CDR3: ATSASNQPQH
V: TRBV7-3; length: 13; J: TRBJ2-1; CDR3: ASSASGGSYNEQF
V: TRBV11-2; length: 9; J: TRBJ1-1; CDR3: ASSLGGAAF